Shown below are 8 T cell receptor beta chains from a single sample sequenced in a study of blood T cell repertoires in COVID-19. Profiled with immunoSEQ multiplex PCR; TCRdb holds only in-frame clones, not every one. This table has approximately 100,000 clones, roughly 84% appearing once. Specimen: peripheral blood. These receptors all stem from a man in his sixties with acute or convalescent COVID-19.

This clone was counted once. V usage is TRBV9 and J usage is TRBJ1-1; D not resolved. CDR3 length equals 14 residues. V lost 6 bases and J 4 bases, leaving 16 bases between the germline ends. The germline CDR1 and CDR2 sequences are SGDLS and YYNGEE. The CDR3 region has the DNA TGTGCCAGCACCAAAGACACCCCCCCCACTGAAGCTTTCTTT. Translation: CASTKDTPPTEAFF.

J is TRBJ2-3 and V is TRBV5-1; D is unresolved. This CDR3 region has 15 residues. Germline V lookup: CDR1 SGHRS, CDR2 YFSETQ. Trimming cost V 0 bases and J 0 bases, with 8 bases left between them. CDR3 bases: TGCGCCAGCAGCTTGGTTAATCCTAGCACAGATACGCAGTATTTT. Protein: CASSLVNPSTDTQYF. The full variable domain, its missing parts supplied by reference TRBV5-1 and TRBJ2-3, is KAGVTQTPRYLIKTRGQQVTLSCSPISGHRSVSWYQQTPGQGLQFLFEYFSETQRNKGNFPGRFSGRQFSNSRSEMNVSTLELGDSALYLCASSLVNPSTDTQYFGPGTRLTVL.

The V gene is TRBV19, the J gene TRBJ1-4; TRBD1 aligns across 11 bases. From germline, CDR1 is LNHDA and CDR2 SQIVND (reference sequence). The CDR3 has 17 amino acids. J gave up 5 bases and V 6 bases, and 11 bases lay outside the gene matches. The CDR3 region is CASRNSGTGGRNEKLFF. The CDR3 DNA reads TGTGCCAGTAGAAACTCCGGGACAGGGGGGAGGAATGAAAAACTGTTTTTT.

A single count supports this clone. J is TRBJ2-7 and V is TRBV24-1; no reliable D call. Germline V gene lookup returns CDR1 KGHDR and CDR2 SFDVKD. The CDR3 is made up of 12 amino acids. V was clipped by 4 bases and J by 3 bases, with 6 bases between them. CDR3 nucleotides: TGTGCCACCAGTGAGAACGGCTACGAGCAGTACTTC. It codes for CATSENGYEQYF.

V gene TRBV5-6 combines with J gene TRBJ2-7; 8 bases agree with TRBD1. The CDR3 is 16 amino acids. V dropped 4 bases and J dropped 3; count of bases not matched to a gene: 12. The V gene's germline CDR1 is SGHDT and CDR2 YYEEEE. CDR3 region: CASSPTGTGLLYEQYF. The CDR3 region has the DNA TGTGCCAGCAGCCCAACCGGGACAGGCCTTCTCTACGAGCAGTACTTC.

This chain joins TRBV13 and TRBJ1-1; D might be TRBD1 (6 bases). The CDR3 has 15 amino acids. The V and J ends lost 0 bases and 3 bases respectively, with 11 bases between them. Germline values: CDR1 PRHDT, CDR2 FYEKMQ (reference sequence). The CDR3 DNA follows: TGTGCCAGCAGCTTAGGCAGGGGAAGAGACACTGAAGCTTTCTTT. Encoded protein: CASSLGRGRDTEAFF.

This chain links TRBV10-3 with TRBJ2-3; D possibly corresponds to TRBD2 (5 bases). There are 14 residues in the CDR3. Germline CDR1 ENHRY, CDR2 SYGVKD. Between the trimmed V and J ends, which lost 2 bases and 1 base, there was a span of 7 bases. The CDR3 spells CAISENSGTDTQYF. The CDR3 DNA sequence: TGTGCCATCAGTGAGAATAGCGGCACAGATACGCAGTATTTT.

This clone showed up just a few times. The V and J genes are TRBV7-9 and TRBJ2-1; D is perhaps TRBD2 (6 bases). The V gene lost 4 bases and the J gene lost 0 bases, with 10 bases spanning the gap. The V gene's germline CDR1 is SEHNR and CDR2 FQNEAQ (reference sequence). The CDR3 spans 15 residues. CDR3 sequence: CASSSGASSYNEQFF. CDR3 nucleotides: TGTGCCAGCAGCTCGGGAGCTAGCTCCTACAATGAGCAGTTCTTC.